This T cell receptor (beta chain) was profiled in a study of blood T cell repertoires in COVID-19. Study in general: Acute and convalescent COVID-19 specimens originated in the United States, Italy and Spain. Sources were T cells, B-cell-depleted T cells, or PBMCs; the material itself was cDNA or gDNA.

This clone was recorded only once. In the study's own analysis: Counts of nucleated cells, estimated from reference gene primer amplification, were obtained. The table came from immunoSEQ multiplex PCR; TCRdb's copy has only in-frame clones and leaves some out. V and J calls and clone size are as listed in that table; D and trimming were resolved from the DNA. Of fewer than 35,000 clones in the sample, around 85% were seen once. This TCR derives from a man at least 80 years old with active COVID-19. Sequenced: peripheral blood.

CDR3 amino acids: CATGARDRGRSEQFF. The CDR3 DNA is TGTGCCACCGGGGCCCGGGACAGGGGGCGCAGTGAGCAGTTCTTC. V and J are TRBV5-4 and TRBJ2-1, with TRBD1 matching over 12 bases. The V gene's germline CDR1 is SGHNT and CDR2 YYREEE (reference sequence). The CDR3 is 15 residues long. V dropped 9 bases and J dropped 9; count of bases not matched to a gene: 13.